This section outlines one T cell receptor (beta chain) sequence together with its context. Donors needed at least one pre-ART PBMC sample plus at least two post-ART samples. Every specimen provided about 0.9-11 million cryopreserved PBMC before DNA extraction took place. These data originate in a study of long-term antiretroviral therapy in people with HIV. V lost 10 bases to trimming and J lost 6 bases, with 9 bases between them. The CDR3 runs to 11 residues. Germline assignment: CDR1 ENHRY and CDR2 SYGVKD. Version v3.0 of the immunoSEQ assay ran at survey level. Sequencing was designed to cover roughly 40,000-50,000 T-cell genomes in each sample. The table came from immunoSEQ multiplex PCR; TCRdb's copy has only in-frame clones and leaves some out. Among 25,000 to 35,000 clones listed, roughly 96% were seen once.

The sequenced sample was unsorted PBMCs, obtained approximately 6.6 years after starting antiretroviral therapy. The V call is TRBV10-3, the J call TRBJ2-2; no clear D. The receptor's source is a man aged 25-40 years with HIV. The CDR3 DNA sequence: TGTGCCACCATGGACGCCGGGGAGCTGTTTTTT. Translation gives CATMDAGELFF.